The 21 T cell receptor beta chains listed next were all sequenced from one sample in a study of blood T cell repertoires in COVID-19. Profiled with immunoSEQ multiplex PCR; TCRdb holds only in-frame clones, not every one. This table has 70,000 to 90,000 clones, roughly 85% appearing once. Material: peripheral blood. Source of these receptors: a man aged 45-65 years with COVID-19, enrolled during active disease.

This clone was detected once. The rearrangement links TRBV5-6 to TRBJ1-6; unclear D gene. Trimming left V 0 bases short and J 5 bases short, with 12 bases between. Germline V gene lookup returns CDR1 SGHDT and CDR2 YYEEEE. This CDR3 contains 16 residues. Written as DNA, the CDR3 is TGTGCCAGCAGCTTGGGGCAGTCCAACGATAATTCACCCCTCCACTTT. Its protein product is CASSLGQSNDNSPLHF.

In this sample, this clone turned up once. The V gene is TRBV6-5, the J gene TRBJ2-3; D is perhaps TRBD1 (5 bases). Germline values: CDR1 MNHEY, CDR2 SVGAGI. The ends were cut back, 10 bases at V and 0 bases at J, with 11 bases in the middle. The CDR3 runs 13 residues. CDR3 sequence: CAIRQQSTDTQYF. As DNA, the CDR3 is TGTGCCATTCGACAGCAAAGCACAGATACGCAGTATTTT.

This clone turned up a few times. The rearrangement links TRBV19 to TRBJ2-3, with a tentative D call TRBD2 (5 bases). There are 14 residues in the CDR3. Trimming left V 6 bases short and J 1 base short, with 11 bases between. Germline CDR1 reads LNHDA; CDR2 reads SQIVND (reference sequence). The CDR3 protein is CASSLVGGTDTQYF. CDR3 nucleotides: TGTGCCAGTAGCCTGGTCGGGGGCACAGATACGCAGTATTTT.

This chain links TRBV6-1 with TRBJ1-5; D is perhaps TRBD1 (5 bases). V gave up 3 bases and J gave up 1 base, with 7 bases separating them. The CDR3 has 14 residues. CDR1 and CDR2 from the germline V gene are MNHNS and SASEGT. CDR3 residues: CASSEGGSNQPQHF. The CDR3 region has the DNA TGTGCCAGCAGTGAGGGGGGGAGCAATCAGCCCCAGCATTTT.

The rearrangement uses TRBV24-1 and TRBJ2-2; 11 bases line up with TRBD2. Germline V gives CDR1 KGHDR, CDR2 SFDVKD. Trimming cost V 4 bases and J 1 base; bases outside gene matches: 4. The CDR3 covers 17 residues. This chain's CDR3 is CATSEPGLAENTGELFF. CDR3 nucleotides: TGTGCCACCAGTGAACCGGGACTAGCGGAGAACACCGGGGAGCTGTTTTTT.

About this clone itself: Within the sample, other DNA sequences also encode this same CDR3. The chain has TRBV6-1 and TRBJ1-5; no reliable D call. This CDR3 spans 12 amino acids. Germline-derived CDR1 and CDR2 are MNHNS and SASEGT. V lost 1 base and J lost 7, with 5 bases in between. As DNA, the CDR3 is TGTGCCAGCAGTGAAGTAAAACAGCCCCAGCATTTT. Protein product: CASSEVKQPQHF.

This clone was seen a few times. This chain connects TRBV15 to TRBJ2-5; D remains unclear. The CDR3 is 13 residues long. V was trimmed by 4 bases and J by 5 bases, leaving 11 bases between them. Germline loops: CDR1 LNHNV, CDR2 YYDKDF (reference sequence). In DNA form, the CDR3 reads TGTGCCACCAGCAACATAGCCGGGGAGACCCAGTACTTC. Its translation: CATSNIAGETQYF.

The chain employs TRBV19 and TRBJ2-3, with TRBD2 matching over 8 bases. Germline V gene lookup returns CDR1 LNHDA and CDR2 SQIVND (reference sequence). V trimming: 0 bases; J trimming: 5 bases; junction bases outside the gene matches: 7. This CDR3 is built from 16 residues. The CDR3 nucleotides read TGTGCCAGTAGTATAGATATAGCGGGATTGGTAGATACGCAGTATTTT. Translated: CASSIDIAGLVDTQYF.

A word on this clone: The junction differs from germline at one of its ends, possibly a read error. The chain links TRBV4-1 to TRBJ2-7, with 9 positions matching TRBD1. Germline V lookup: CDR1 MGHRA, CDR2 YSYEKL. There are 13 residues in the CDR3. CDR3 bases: TGCGCCAGCAGCCAAGATCTAGGGACAGGGCATCGCTTC. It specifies CASSQDLGTGHRF.

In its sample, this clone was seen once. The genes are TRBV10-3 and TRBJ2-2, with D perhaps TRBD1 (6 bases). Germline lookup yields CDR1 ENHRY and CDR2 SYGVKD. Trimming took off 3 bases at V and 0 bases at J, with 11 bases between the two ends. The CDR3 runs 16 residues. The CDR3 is CAISDSDRTNTGELFF. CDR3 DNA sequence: TGTGCCATCAGTGACTCCGACAGGACGAACACCGGGGAGCTGTTTTTT.

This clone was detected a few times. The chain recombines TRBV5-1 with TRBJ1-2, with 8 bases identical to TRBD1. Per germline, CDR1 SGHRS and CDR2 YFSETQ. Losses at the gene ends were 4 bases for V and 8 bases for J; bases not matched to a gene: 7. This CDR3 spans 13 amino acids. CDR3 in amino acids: CASSGRQGKGYTF. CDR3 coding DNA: TGCGCCAGCAGCGGAAGACAGGGGAAAGGCTACACCTTC.

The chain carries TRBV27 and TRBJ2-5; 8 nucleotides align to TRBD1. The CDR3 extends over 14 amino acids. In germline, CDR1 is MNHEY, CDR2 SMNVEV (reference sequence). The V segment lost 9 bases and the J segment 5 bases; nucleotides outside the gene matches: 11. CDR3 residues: CARPRGQGGETQYF. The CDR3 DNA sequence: TGTGCCAGGCCTAGAGGACAGGGCGGGGAGACCCAGTACTTC.

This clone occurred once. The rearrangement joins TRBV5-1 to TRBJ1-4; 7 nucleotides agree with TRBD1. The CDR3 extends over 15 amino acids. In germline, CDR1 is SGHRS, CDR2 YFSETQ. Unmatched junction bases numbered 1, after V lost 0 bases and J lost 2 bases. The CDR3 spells CASSLAGQTNEKLFF. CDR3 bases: TGCGCCAGCAGCTTGGCGGGACAGACTAATGAAAAACTGTTTTTT.

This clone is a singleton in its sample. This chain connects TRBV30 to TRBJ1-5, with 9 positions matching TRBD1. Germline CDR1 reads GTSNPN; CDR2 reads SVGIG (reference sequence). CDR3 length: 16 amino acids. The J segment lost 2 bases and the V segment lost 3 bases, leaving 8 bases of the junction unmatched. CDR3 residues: CAWRGKTGGGNQPQHF. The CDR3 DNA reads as TGTGCCTGGAGGGGGAAAACAGGGGGCGGCAATCAGCCCCAGCATTTT.

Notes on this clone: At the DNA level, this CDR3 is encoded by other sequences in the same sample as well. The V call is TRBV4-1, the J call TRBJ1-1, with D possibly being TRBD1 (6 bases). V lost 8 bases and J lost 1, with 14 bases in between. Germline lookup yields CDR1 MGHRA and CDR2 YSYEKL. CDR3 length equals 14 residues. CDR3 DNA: TGCGCCAGCTCTGGGCGGACAGCGAACACTGAAGCTTTCTTT. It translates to CASSGRTANTEAFF.

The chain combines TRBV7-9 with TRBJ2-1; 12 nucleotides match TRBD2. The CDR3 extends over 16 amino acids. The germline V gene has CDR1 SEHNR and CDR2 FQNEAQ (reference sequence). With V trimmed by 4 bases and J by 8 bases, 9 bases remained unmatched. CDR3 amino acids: CASSSPTSGSWDEQFF. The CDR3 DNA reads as TGTGCCAGCAGCTCACCGACTAGCGGGAGCTGGGATGAGCAGTTCTTC.

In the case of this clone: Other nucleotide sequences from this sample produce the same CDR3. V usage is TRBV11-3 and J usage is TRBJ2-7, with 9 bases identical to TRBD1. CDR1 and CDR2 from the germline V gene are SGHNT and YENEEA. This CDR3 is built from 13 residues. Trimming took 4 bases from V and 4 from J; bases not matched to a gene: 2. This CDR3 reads CASSSGQGYEQYF. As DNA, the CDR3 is TGTGCCAGCAGCTCGGGACAGGGTTACGAGCAGTACTTC.

The CDR3 loop reads CASSPGLAGGWGTDTQYF. The CDR3 DNA sequence: TGTGCCAGCAGCCCGGGACTAGCGGGAGGATGGGGCACAGATACGCAGTATTTT. The chain is built from TRBV28 and TRBJ2-3; 15 nucleotides line up with TRBD2. Trimming cost V 6 bases and J 1 base; bases outside gene matches: 8. CDR1 and CDR2 (germline): MDHEN, SYDVKM. This CDR3 has 18 residues.

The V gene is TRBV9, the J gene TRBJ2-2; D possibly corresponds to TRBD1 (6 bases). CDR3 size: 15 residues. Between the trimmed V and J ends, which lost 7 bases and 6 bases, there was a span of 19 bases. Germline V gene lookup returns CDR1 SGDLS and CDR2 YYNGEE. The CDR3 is CASRPSQGSAGELFF. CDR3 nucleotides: TGTGCCAGCCGACCGTCACAGGGTTCGGCCGGGGAGCTGTTTTTT.

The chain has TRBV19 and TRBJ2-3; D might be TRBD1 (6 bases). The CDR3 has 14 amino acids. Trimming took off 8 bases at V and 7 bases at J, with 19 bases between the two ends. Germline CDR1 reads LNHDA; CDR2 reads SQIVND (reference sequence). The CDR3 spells CASGRNVRGHTQYF. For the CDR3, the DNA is TGTGCCAGTGGCCGGAACGTCAGGGGCCATACGCAGTATTTT.

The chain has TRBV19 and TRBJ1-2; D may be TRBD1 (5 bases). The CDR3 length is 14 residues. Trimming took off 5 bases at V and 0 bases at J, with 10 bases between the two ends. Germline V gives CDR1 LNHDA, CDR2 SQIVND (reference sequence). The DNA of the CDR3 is TGTGCCAGTAGTCCGGGGGGAGCTAACTATGGCTACACCTTC. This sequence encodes CASSPGGANYGYTF.